The rows below give T cell receptor beta chains drawn from one sample of a study of T-cell memory formation after mild COVID-19. TCRdb passed the 5' RACE reads through MiXCR, listing each CDR3 protein once. The repertoire holds 450,000 or so distinct CDR3 sequences, 20% seen once, with roughly 8.4% in the top ten. The specimen sequenced was PBMCs or a T cell subset sorted from them (not recorded which). These receptors were obtained from an adult woman who had mild COVID-19 (a few samples of this study predate the infection). Cell type and time point are not known. The CDR3 runs from the conserved cysteine through the conserved F or W.

v_call	j_call	cdr3_aa
TRBV4-1	TRBJ1-5	CASSLTWGGVGQPQHF
TRBV5-1	TRBJ2-1	CASSLMGTGALSSYNEQFF
TRBV18	TRBJ2-1	CASSPGTVLRFTNEQFF
TRBV27	TRBJ2-1	CASSLHPSGSRNEQFF
TRBV30	TRBJ2-2	CAWAGLHTGELFF
TRBV9	TRBJ2-2	CASSPLSGGLGELFF
TRBV3-1	TRBJ2-7	CASSQALQGAYEQYF
TRBV29-1	TRBJ2-3	CSVRPNNGYTDTQYF
TRBV5-1	TRBJ2-1	CASSLERPSGRSNEQFF
TRBV4-2	TRBJ2-3	CASSQGGGTSWADTQYF
TRBV7-2	TRBJ2-3	CASSLSPLGIKDTQYF